The 14 T cell receptor beta chains presented below share a single source sample, sequenced in a study of beta chain features in type 1 diabetes (dated by TCRdb to 2016 to 2019). Preparation of the library involved the immunoSEQ multiplex PCR assay. The entire amount of isolated RNA was reverse transcribed using the High Capacity cDNA Reverse Transcription Kit, so the sequenced TCRB transcripts were expressed ones. TCRdb re-hosts the immuneACCESS table, in-frame sequences only. Its copies lack some clones; in the studies checked, an unresolved V gene accounts for under half of them, and the cause for the rest is not known. The sample has tens of thousands of clones on record, 59% of them singletons. The top ten clonotypes cover roughly 2.4% of the sample. Sequenced input: Tregs from blood. This specimen's cell subset or site label, per the study, means: regulatory CD4+ T cells. The receptors here all came from a woman aged 18 to 35 in good health.

This clone has a handful of counts. The chain has TRBV4-2 and TRBJ1-4; 9 bases are shared with TRBD1. CDR1 is LGHNA, CDR2 YNFKEQ, per germline. The CDR3 is 18 amino acids. V was pared by 3 bases and J by 8 bases, with 16 bases of the junction left unmatched. The CDR3 here is CASSQGQGEGLRGEKLFF. CDR3 coding DNA: TGTGCCAGCAGCCAGGGACAGGGAGAAGGCTTGCGTGGAGAAAAACTGTTTTTT.

The chain recombines TRBV7-2 with TRBJ1-5; TRBD1 agrees at 7 bases. The germline V gene encodes CDR1 SGHTA and CDR2 FQGNSA. V dropped 5 bases and J dropped 2; count of bases not matched to a gene: 6. The CDR3 has 15 residues. The CDR3 nucleotides read TGTGCCAGCAGCCGACAGGGAAGGGGCAATCAGCCCCAGCATTTT. Translating gives CASSRQGRGNQPQHF.

V gene TRBV13 combines with J gene TRBJ1-5; TRBD1 matches at 8 bases. V lost 4 bases to trimming and J lost 2 bases; unmatched junction nucleotides: 1. The germline V gene has CDR1 PRHDT and CDR2 FYEKMQ (reference sequence). This CDR3 has 14 amino acids. The CDR3 DNA reads TGTGCCAGCAGCTCACAGGGGGGCAATCAGCCCCAGCATTTT. This gives the protein CASSSQGGNQPQHF.

Only a few counts were recorded for this clone. The J gene is TRBJ2-5, the V gene TRBV5-4, with a weak D call TRBD1 (6 bases). Germline V gene data show CDR1 as SGHNT and CDR2 as YYREEE (reference sequence). This CDR3 comprises 14 residues. Trimming took off 4 bases at V and 2 bases at J, with 12 bases between the two ends. CDR3 protein: CASSPWTVQETQYF. CDR3 coding DNA: TGTGCCAGCAGCCCTTGGACAGTACAAGAGACCCAGTACTTC.

The chain uses TRBV2 and TRBJ2-7; 9 bases match TRBD2. Germline loops: CDR1 SNHLY, CDR2 FYNNEI. The CDR3 is made up of 14 amino acids. The V and J ends lost 7 bases and 2 bases, in that order; junction bases with no gene match: 6. As DNA, the CDR3 is TGTGCCAGCATTCGGCTAGCGGGAACCTACGAGCAGTACTTC. Its protein product is CASIRLAGTYEQYF. The whole variable domain, remainder taken from reference TRBV2 and TRBJ2-7, is EPEVTQTPSHQVTQMGQEVILRCVPISNHLYFYWYRQILGQKVEFLVSFYNNEISEKSEIFDDQFSVERPDGSNFTLKIRSTKLEDSAMYFCASIRLAGTYEQYFGPGTRLTVT.

This clone is termed large. The rearrangement uses TRBV19 and TRBJ1-1; 8 positions match TRBD1. Germline V gene lookup returns CDR1 LNHDA and CDR2 SQIVND (reference sequence). The CDR3 is made up of 15 amino acids. V shed 4 bases and J 2 bases; nucleotides not matched to a gene: 6. CDR3 DNA: TGTGCCAGTAGTAGGGACAGGCGACCAAACACTGAAGCTTTCTTT. Protein: CASSRDRRPNTEAFF.

The chain recombines TRBV27 with TRBJ1-5, with 9 positions matching TRBD1. Germline-derived CDR1 and CDR2 are MNHEY and SMNVEV (reference sequence). J was trimmed by 5 bases and V by 5 bases; bases with no gene match: 10. The CDR3 contains 16 residues. The CDR3 DNA reads TGTGCCAGCAGTGCAGCCGGGACAGGGACTTATCAGCCCCAGCATTTT. Protein: CASSAAGTGTYQPQHF.

Worth noting for this clone: A read error may account for a junction end that differs from germline. The chain recombines TRBV4-2 with TRBJ1-1; 7 nucleotides match TRBD1. The germline V gene has CDR1 LGHNA and CDR2 YNFKEQ. This CDR3 has 14 amino acids. The CDR3 loop reads CANSQGPTGIEAFF. CDR3 sequence (DNA): TGTGCCAACAGCCAAGGCCCGACAGGGATTGAAGCTTTCTTT.

The chain uses TRBV5-1 and TRBJ2-2; possible D gene TRBD1, 6 bases. Between the trimmed V and J ends, which lost 5 bases and 3 bases, there was a span of 14 bases. Germline CDR1 and CDR2: SGHRS and YFSETQ. The CDR3 has 15 amino acids. The CDR3 region is CASSLTGIDTGELFF. In DNA, the CDR3 is TGCGCCAGCAGTTTAACAGGGATCGACACCGGGGAGCTGTTTTTT. Full variable domain (outside the CDR3, taken from reference TRBV5-1 and TRBJ2-2): KAGVTQTPRYLIKTRGQQVTLSCSPISGHRSVSWYQQTPGQGLQFLFEYFSETQRNKGNFPGRFSGRQFSNSRSEMNVSTLELGDSALYLCASSLTGIDTGELFFGEGSRLTVL.

This clone was recorded a few times. One end of the junction does not line up with germline, which may come from a read error. The chain couples TRBV7-2 to TRBJ1-2; a weak D match, TRBD1 (6 bases). The CDR3 is 15 residues long. The germline V gene encodes CDR1 SGHTA and CDR2 FQGNSA. The CDR3 coding sequence is TGTGCCAGCAGCCTAGCACAGGGTACGAGCTATGGCTACACCTTC. Residues: CASSLAQGTSYGYTF.

The table lists this clone with a few counts. The chain carries TRBV7-2 and TRBJ2-7, with 8 bases aligning to TRBD1. V shed 1 base and J 1 base; nucleotides not matched to a gene: 3. The germline V gene has CDR1 SGHTA and CDR2 FQGNSA. The CDR3 covers 15 residues. Written as DNA, the CDR3 is TGTGCCAGCAGCTTAGTAGGACAGGGATCCTACGAGCAGTACTTC. Translation gives CASSLVGQGSYEQYF.

The chain has TRBV4-1 and TRBJ2-5; the D gene is possibly TRBD2 (6 bases). Germline CDR1 and CDR2: MGHRA and YSYEKL. Between the trimmed V and J ends, which lost 1 base and 1 base, there was a span of 10 bases. The CDR3 is 15 residues long. The CDR3: CASSQAGTPQETQYF. DNA of the CDR3: TGCGCCAGCAGCCAAGCCGGGACTCCCCAAGAGACCCAGTACTTC.

Only one count was recorded for this clone. The chain is built from TRBV6-1 and TRBJ2-3; 13 bases fit TRBD2. Germline-derived CDR1 and CDR2 are MNHNS and SASEGT. The CDR3 extends over 19 amino acids. Trimming removed 4 bases from V and 3 bases from J; junction bases left unmatched: 13. This chain's CDR3 is CASSARLAGGQGVTDTQYF. Written as DNA, the CDR3 is TGTGCCAGCAGTGCTCGACTAGCGGGAGGACAAGGGGTAACAGATACGCAGTATTTT.

The V and J genes are TRBV9 and TRBJ2-3; 8 positions agree with TRBD2. Unmatched junction bases numbered 10, after V lost 4 bases and J lost 0 bases. The germline V gene has CDR1 SGDLS and CDR2 YYNGEE. This CDR3 is 17 amino acids long. CDR3 sequence (DNA): TGTGCCAGCAGCAGTCCCGGGACTAGTTCGAGCACAGATACGCAGTATTTT. Translation gives CASSSPGTSSSTDTQYF.